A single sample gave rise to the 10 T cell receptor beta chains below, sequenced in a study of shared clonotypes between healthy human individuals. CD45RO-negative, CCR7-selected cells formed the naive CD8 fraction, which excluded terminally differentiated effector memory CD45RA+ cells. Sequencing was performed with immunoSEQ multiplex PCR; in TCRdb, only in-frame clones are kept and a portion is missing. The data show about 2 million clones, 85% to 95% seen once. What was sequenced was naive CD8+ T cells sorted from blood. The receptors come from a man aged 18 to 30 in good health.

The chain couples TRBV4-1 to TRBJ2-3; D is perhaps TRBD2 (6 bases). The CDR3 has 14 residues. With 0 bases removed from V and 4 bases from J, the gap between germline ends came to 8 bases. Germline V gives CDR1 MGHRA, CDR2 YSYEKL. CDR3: CASSQERRADTQYF. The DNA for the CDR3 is TGCGCCAGCAGCCAAGAGAGGAGGGCAGATACGCAGTATTTT.

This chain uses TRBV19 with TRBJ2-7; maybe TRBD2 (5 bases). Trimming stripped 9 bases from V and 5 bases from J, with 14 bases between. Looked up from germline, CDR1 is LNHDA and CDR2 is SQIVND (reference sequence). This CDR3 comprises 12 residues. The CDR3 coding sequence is TGTGCCAGCTCACCGGGGTACGACGAGCAGTACTTC. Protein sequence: CASSPGYDEQYF.

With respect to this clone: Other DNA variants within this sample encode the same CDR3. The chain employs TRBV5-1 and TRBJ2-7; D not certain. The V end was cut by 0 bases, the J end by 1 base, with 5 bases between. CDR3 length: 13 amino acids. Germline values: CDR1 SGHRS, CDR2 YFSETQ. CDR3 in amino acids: CASSLAASYEQYF. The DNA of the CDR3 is TGCGCCAGCAGCTTGGCCGCTTCCTACGAGCAGTACTTC.

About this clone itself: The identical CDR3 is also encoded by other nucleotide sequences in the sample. The CDR3 loop is CASSLGTEAFF. Written as DNA, the CDR3 is TGTGCCAGCAGCCTCGGGACTGAAGCTTTCTTT. This rearrangement joins TRBV5-4 to TRBJ1-1; D is unresolved. Trimming stripped 4 bases from V and 5 bases from J, with 6 bases between. Germline loops: CDR1 SGHNT, CDR2 YYREEE (reference sequence). The CDR3 extends over 11 amino acids.

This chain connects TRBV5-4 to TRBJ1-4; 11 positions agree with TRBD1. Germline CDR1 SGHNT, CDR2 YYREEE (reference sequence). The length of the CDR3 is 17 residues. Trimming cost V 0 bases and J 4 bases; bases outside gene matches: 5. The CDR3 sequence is CASSLVGTGGHNEKLFF. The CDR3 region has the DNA TGTGCCAGCAGCTTGGTTGGGACAGGGGGACATAATGAAAAACTGTTTTTT.

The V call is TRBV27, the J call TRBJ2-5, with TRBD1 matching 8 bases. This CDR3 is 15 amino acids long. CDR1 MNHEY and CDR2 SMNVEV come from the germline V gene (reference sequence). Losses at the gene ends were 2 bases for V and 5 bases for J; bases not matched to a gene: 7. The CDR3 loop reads CASSLQGALRETQYF. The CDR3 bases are TGTGCCAGCAGTTTACAGGGGGCGCTAAGGGAGACCCAGTACTTC.

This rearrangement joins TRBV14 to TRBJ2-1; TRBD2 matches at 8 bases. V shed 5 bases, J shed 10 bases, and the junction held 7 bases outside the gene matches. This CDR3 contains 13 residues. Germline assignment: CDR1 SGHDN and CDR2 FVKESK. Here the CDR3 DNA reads TGTGCCAGCAGCTCCCGGGGGGGCCACGAGCAGTTCTTC. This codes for CASSSRGGHEQFF.

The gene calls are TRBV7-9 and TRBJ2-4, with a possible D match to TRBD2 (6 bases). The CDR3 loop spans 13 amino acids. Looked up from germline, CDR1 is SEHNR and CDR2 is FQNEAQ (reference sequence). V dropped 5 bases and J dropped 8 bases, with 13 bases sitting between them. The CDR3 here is CASSPPWGDIQYF. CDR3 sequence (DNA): TGTGCCAGCAGCCCCCCCTGGGGGGACATTCAGTACTTC.

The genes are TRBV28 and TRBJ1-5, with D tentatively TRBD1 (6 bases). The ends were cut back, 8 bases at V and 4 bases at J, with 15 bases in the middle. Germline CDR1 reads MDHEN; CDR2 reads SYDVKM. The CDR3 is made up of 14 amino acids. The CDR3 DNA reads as TGTGCCAGCGCTTTAGGGGGGCTGAATCAGCCCCAGCATTTT. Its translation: CASALGGLNQPQHF.

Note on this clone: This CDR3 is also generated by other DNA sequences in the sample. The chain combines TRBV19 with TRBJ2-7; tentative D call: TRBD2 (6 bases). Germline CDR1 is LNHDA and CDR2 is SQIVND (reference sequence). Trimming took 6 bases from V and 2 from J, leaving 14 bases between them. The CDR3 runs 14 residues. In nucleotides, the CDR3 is TGTGCCAGTAGCGGGCGGGACCTTGCCTACGAGCAGTACTTC. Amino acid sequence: CASSGRDLAYEQYF.